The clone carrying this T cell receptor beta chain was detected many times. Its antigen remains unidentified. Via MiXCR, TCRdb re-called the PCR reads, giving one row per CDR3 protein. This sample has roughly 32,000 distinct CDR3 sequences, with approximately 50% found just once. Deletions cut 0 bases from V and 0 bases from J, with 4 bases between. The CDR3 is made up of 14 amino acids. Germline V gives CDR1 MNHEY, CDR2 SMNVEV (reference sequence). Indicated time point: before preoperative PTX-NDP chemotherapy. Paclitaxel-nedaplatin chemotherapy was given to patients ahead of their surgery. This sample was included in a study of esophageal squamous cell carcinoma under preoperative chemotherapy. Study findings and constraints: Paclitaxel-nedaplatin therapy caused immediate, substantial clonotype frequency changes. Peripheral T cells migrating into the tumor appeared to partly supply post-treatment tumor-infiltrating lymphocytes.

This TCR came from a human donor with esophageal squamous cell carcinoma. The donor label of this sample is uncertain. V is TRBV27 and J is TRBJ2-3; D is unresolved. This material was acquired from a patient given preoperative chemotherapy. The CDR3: CASSLSRSTDTQYF. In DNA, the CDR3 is TGTGCCAGCAGTTTATCCAGAAGCACAGATACGCAGTATTTT.